This is a list of T cell receptor beta chains from one sample in a study of blood T cell repertoires in COVID-19. Libraries were prepared by immunoSEQ multiplex PCR; TCRdb keeps only in-frame clonotypes and omits some of them. This sample carries about 190,000 clones, roughly 80% of them seen once, and the ten largest clones take 4.5% to 5.5%. Sample: peripheral blood. The receptors stem from a woman aged 25 to 45 with acute or convalescent COVID-19. The conserved cysteine and the conserved F or W are not part of the CDR3 here. The D gene is left open where the match is weak.

D gene: TRBD2; V gene: TRBV19; J gene: TRBJ2-3; CDR3 protein: ASRLGLAATDTQY
D gene: NA; V gene: TRBV10-2; J gene: TRBJ1-5; CDR3 protein: ASSDPQQPQH
D gene: NA; V gene: TRBV4-3; J gene: TRBJ2-3; CDR3 protein: ASSQEGDASDTQY
D gene: TRBD1; V gene: TRBV9; J gene: TRBJ2-1; CDR3 protein: ASSARGQGSYNEQF
D gene: NA; V gene: TRBV19; J gene: TRBJ1-3; CDR3 protein: ASSSAGASGNTIY
D gene: NA; V gene: TRBV9; J gene: TRBJ1-4; CDR3 protein: ASSVKPQAGLTNEKLF
D gene: NA; V gene: TRBV30; J gene: TRBJ1-3; CDR3 protein: AWSVLRAGNTIY
D gene: NA; V gene: TRBV7-2; J gene: TRBJ2-7; CDR3 protein: ASSPTAHSYEQY
D gene: NA; V gene: TRBV7-9; J gene: TRBJ1-5; CDR3 protein: ASSAGSLGQPQH
D gene: NA; V gene: TRBV19; J gene: TRBJ2-1; CDR3 protein: ASSIKGIANEQF
D gene: NA; V gene: TRBV7-2; J gene: TRBJ1-1; CDR3 protein: ASSLSVVGGWNTEAF
D gene: NA; V gene: TRBV6-5; J gene: TRBJ1-5; CDR3 protein: ASSSAGNQPQH
D gene: TRBD1; V gene: TRBV19; J gene: TRBJ1-1; CDR3 protein: ASTVDRGENTEAF
D gene: NA; V gene: TRBV28; J gene: TRBJ2-7; CDR3 protein: ATEPSGGGGTYEQY
D gene: TRBD2; V gene: TRBV4-2; J gene: TRBJ2-5; CDR3 protein: ASSQGGTSGPLETQY
D gene: NA; V gene: TRBV21-1; J gene: TRBJ1-1; CDR3 protein: ASSKVRQGRDTEAF
D gene: TRBD2; V gene: TRBV11-2; J gene: TRBJ2-1; CDR3 protein: ASSITSGRANEQF
D gene: TRBD2; V gene: TRBV27; J gene: TRBJ2-3; CDR3 protein: ASRERRTSQMGTDTQY
D gene: NA; V gene: TRBV29-1; J gene: TRBJ2-2; CDR3 protein: SVGTDTGELF
D gene: TRBD1; V gene: TRBV5-5; J gene: TRBJ1-5; CDR3 protein: ASSLTGQVPNQPQH
D gene: TRBD2; V gene: TRBV9; J gene: TRBJ2-1; CDR3 protein: ASSVELAGASEQF
D gene: TRBD1; V gene: TRBV30; J gene: TRBJ2-7; CDR3 protein: AWRGDRGFDEQY
D gene: TRBD2; V gene: TRBV14; J gene: TRBJ2-3; CDR3 protein: ASSLRGGYTDTQY
D gene: TRBD2; V gene: TRBV6-4; J gene: TRBJ2-4; CDR3 protein: ASSDSRGGSIQY
D gene: TRBD2; V gene: TRBV27; J gene: TRBJ2-2; CDR3 protein: ASSSAGLAANTGELF
D gene: NA; V gene: TRBV6-5; J gene: TRBJ2-7; CDR3 protein: ASKSGNRAPYEQY
D gene: NA; V gene: TRBV12-3/TRBV12-4; J gene: TRBJ1-1; CDR3 protein: ASRNYLNTEAF
D gene: NA; V gene: TRBV30; J gene: TRBJ2-1; CDR3 protein: AWSVRDRGGNEQF
D gene: TRBD1; V gene: TRBV19; J gene: TRBJ1-5; CDR3 protein: ASTKGQGVNQPQH
D gene: TRBD2; V gene: TRBV5-6; J gene: TRBJ2-1; CDR3 protein: ASSSVGTSGSTEQF
D gene: TRBD1; V gene: TRBV5-4; J gene: TRBJ2-7; CDR3 protein: ASSRGQGLSYEQY
D gene: TRBD2; V gene: TRBV30; J gene: TRBJ2-3; CDR3 protein: AWSQRGADTQY
D gene: TRBD1; V gene: TRBV7-8; J gene: TRBJ2-7; CDR3 protein: ASSLGTGYYEQY